This passage covers 25 T cell receptor beta chains from one sample sequenced in a study of low-dose radiotherapy and immunotherapy resistance in tumors. Alpha- and beta-chain coverage of first-strand cDNA came from TRAV- and TRBV-specific primers. A constant-region primer paired with the V-primer adapter amplified TCRs over about 19 PCR cycles. Using its own MiXCR run on the reads, TCRdb lists one record per CDR3 protein. Seen here are more than 50,000 distinct CDR3 sequences, roughly 24% observed once, and the top ten hold around 5%. Stated time point: before trial treatment. The starting material was PBMCs, obtained before treatment. The receptors originated from a male donor with prostate cancer.

This clonotype was counted at least ten times. The chain is built from TRBV20-1 and TRBJ2-5; the match to TRBD2 covers 8 bases. V gave up 2 bases and J gave up 5 bases; unmatched junction bases: 10. The CDR3 spans 15 residues. The germline gives CDR1 DFQATT, CDR2 SNEGSKA (reference sequence). CDR3 DNA sequence: TGCAGTGCTAGAACTGGAGCGGGAGTGTTGGAGACCCAGTACTTC. Amino acid sequence: CSARTGAGVLETQYF.

The rearrangement joins TRBV10-3 to TRBJ2-7; D is unresolved. The CDR3 loop spans 16 amino acids. In germline, CDR1 is ENHRY, CDR2 SYGVKD. V was clipped by 4 bases and J by 0 bases, with 16 bases between them. In nucleotides, the CDR3 is TGTGCCATCAGTGTGGGGTCGGCCGATACCTCCTACGAGCAGTACTTC. It yields the protein CAISVGSADTSYEQYF.

This clonotype was found many times. This chain uses TRBV3-1 with TRBJ2-2, with TRBD1 identical over 10 bases. Per the germline V gene, CDR1 is LGHDT and CDR2 is YNNKEL (reference sequence). The CDR3 runs to 16 residues. Trimming removed 1 base from V and 6 bases from J; junction bases left unmatched: 5. The DNA for the CDR3 is TGTGCCAGCAGCCAAGTGACAGGGGGCTCGTCCGGGGAGCTGTTTTTT. Translating gives CASSQVTGGSSGELFF.

The table lists this clonotype with many counts. This chain joins TRBV12-3 or TRBV12-4 and TRBJ2-7, with a weak D call TRBD1 (6 bases). The CDR3 has 15 residues. The V and J ends lost 2 bases and 2 bases respectively, with 13 bases between them. CDR3 amino acids: CASSLYRDNTYEQYF. The CDR3 bases are TGTGCCAGCAGTTTATACCGGGACAATACCTACGAGCAGTACTTC.

This clonotype was detected ten times or more. This chain links TRBV7-4 with TRBJ2-7, with a weak D call TRBD2 (7 bases). V was pared by 5 bases and J by 5 bases, with 19 bases between. This CDR3 is built from 15 residues. Germline CDR1 SGHVT, CDR2 SQSDAQ. The CDR3 DNA is TGTGCCAGCAGCCCCGTCGGGCAGGGGAGGGACGAGCAGTACTTC. This gives the protein CASSPVGQGRDEQYF.

The table lists this clonotype with many counts. This chain joins TRBV20-1 and TRBJ2-2, with TRBD2 matching over 8 bases. The J segment lost 7 bases and the V segment lost 4 bases, leaving 5 bases of the junction unmatched. Looked up from germline, CDR1 is DFQATT and CDR2 is SNEGSKA (reference sequence). The CDR3 sequence is 13 residues long. Here the CDR3 reads CSANGRADGELFF. The CDR3, as DNA: TGCAGTGCTAACGGGAGGGCCGACGGGGAGCTGTTTTTT.

In its sample, this clonotype ranks as medium-sized. This chain connects TRBV6-5 to TRBJ2-6; no reliable D call. V lost 4 bases, J lost 0 bases, and 7 bases lay in between. Germline CDR1 is MNHEY and CDR2 is SVGAGI. The CDR3 consists of 15 residues. CDR3 sequence: CASSSGVSGANVLTF. Here the CDR3 DNA reads TGTGCCAGCAGTTCGGGCGTCTCTGGGGCCAACGTCCTGACTTTC.

This clonotype has ten or more counts. This chain uses TRBV2 with TRBJ2-3; TRBD1 matches 7 bases. This CDR3 has 13 amino acids. CDR1 is SNHLY and CDR2 is FYNNEI in the germline V gene. Trimming took 6 bases from V and 5 from J; bases not matched to a gene: 5. Here the CDR3 DNA reads TGTGCCAGCAGCGAGGGGGCGGGAGATACGCAGTATTTT. The encoded protein is CASSEGAGDTQYF.

The rearrangement uses TRBV14 and TRBJ2-2; D perhaps matches TRBD2 (5 bases). This CDR3 has 15 residues. V was shortened by 4 bases and J by 4 bases, with 13 bases between the two germline ends. Germline V gene sequence: CDR1 SGHDN, CDR2 FVKESK. The CDR3 coding sequence is TGTGCCAGCAGCCGGGCGGGTGCGGGCACCGGGGAGCTGTTTTTT. Residues: CASSRAGAGTGELFF.

J is TRBJ1-4 and V is TRBV28; 7 positions match TRBD1. The germline V gene encodes CDR1 MDHEN and CDR2 SYDVKM. CDR3 length equals 15 residues. The V gene end was trimmed by 5 bases and the J gene end by 2 bases; junction bases not matched to a gene: 5. The CDR3 region is CASSRPTGTNEKLFF. Written as DNA, the CDR3 is TGTGCCAGCAGTCGGCCGACAGGGACTAATGAAAAACTGTTTTTT.

The chain's CDR3 is CAISGEGASYEQYF. The CDR3 region has the DNA TGTGCCATCAGTGGAGAGGGGGCTTCCTACGAGCAGTACTTC. The chain couples TRBV10-3 to TRBJ2-7; TRBD1 aligns across 7 bases. Germline-derived CDR1 and CDR2 are ENHRY and SYGVKD. The V gene end was trimmed by 4 bases and the J gene end by 1 base; junction bases not matched to a gene: 4. The CDR3 totals 14 residues.

The chain combines TRBV28 with TRBJ2-2, with 8 bases fitting TRBD2. This CDR3 is built from 15 residues. After removal of 5 bases from V and 4 bases from J, the junction contained 6 bases not matched to a gene. The V gene's germline CDR1 is MDHEN and CDR2 SYDVKM. CDR3 coding DNA: TGTGCCAGCAGTCCTGACGGGAGGGCCACCGGGGAGCTGTTTTTT. Translation: CASSPDGRATGELFF.

Ten or more counts support this clonotype. The gene calls are TRBV15 and TRBJ2-1; the D gene could be TRBD1 or TRBD2 (5 bases each). Trimming removed 1 base from V and 8 bases from J, with 15 bases in between. The CDR3 loop spans 15 amino acids. Germline V CDR1 and CDR2: LNHNV, YYDKDF (reference sequence). The CDR3 reads CATSRGGTQGHEQFF. The CDR3 nucleotides are TGTGCCACCAGCAGAGGGGGGACCCAGGGACATGAGCAGTTCTTC.

This clonotype was seen more than once but under ten times. This chain connects TRBV6-1 to TRBJ1-5; D is uncertain. This CDR3 is built from 14 residues. Germline lookup yields CDR1 MNHNS and CDR2 SASEGT. Trimming stripped 1 base from V and 7 bases from J, with 11 bases between. The CDR3 coding sequence is TGTGCCAGCAGTGAAGTGGGGTTCGGGCAGCCCCAGCATTTT. Residues: CASSEVGFGQPQHF.

The sample holds many counts of this clonotype. Compared with germline, one end of the junction differs, possibly owing to a read error. The chain combines TRBV20-1 with TRBJ2-5, with TRBD1 as a possible D gene (6 bases). There are 11 residues in the CDR3. The germline V gene encodes CDR1 DFQATT and CDR2 SNEGSKA (reference sequence). The CDR3 region is CCASQGETQYF. The CDR3 DNA sequence: TGCTGTGCTAGTCAGGGGGAGACCCAGTACTTC.

Worth noting for this clonotype: A far larger clone is off by one base, so a read error is likely. The rearrangement uses TRBV27 and TRBJ2-1; unclear D gene. CDR3 size: 12 residues. The germline V gene has CDR1 MNHEY and CDR2 SMNVEV (reference sequence). Deletions cut 7 bases from V and 10 bases from J, with 14 bases between. The CDR3 is CASTLAWYEQFF. In DNA form, the CDR3 reads TGTGCCAGCACCCTCGCGTGGTACGAGCAGTTCTTC.

This clonotype was seen at least ten times. The chain joins TRBV5-6 to TRBJ2-1; D may correspond to TRBD1 or TRBD2 (5 bases each). V lost 2 bases to trimming and J lost 2 bases, with 8 bases between them. CDR1 SGHDT and CDR2 YYEEEE come from the germline V gene. This CDR3 region has 14 residues. The CDR3 DNA reads as TGTGCCAGCAGCTTCGAGGGGACCTACAATGAGCAGTTCTTC. As protein: CASSFEGTYNEQFF.

This clonotype was counted at least ten times. V usage is TRBV30 and J usage is TRBJ2-1, with 11 bases identical to TRBD2. The germline V gene has CDR1 GTSNPN and CDR2 SVGIG (reference sequence). The CDR3 spans 13 residues. V shed 8 bases and J 4 bases; nucleotides not matched to a gene: 4. CDR3 DNA: TGTGCCACCCTAGCGGGAGGTTACAATGAGCAGTTCTTC. This sequence encodes CATLAGGYNEQFF. Combining the CDR3 with reference TRBV30 and TRBJ2-1 gives the whole variable domain SQTIHQWPATLVQPVGSPLSLECTVEGTSNPNLYWYRQAAGRGLQLLFYSVGIGQISSEVPQNLSASRPQDRQFILSSKKLLLSDSGFYLCATLAGGYNEQFFGPGTRLTVL.

Ten or more counts support this clonotype. The CDR3 region has the DNA TGTGCCAGCAGTTTACTAGCGGGAGACCCAGATACGCAGTATTTT. Protein: CASSLLAGDPDTQYF. This chain connects TRBV28 to TRBJ2-3; 10 bases line up with TRBD2. The V and J ends lost 2 bases and 4 bases, in that order; junction bases with no gene match: 3. The CDR3 sequence is 15 residues long. Per germline, CDR1 MDHEN and CDR2 SYDVKM.

The gene calls are TRBV10-3 and TRBJ2-1, with D possibly being TRBD1 (6 bases). The germline V gene has CDR1 ENHRY and CDR2 SYGVKD. The V gene lost 4 bases and the J gene lost 4 bases, with 14 bases spanning the gap. The CDR3 is 15 amino acids. DNA of the CDR3: TGTGCCATCAGTGTTTCCGGGACACAATACAATGAGCAGTTCTTC. It encodes CAISVSGTQYNEQFF.

This clonotype came up many times. The chain has TRBV4-1 and TRBJ1-1; D gene ambiguous. Germline assignment: CDR1 MGHRA and CDR2 YSYEKL. This CDR3 is built from 14 residues. V was shortened by 2 bases and J by 0 bases, with 7 bases between the two germline ends. CDR3 protein: CASSQRLMNTEAFF. The CDR3 DNA sequence: TGCGCCAGCAGCCAAAGGTTAATGAACACTGAAGCTTTCTTT.

The rearrangement links TRBV4-3 to TRBJ1-1, with TRBD1 matching 8 bases. The V gene's germline CDR1 is LGHNA and CDR2 YSLEER. The CDR3 is 16 residues long. V gave up 2 bases and J gave up 3 bases; unmatched junction bases: 8. In DNA, the CDR3 is TGCGCCAGCAGCCAACCCCGACAGGGGATGGACACTGAAGCTTTCTTT. As protein: CASSQPRQGMDTEAFF.

Details on this clonotype: No DNA is shown, since the ends of the CDR3 on it are uncertain; the CDR3 is the one TCRdb lists. The V call is TRBV12-3 or TRBV12-4, the J call TRBJ2-6; TRBD1, the table's D call, lacks a check against the DNA. From its first to its last residue, the CDR3 has 22 amino acids. CDR3 protein: CASGFYICSARTGSFGANVLTF.

The sample holds many counts of this clonotype. The rearrangement joins TRBV7-8 to TRBJ2-2; no clear D gene. The CDR3 sequence is 16 residues long. Germline CDR1 reads SGHVS; CDR2 reads FQNEAQ. V dropped 1 base and J dropped 4 bases, with 13 bases sitting between them. CDR3 coding DNA: TGTGCCAGCAGCTTAGGTCTGCAATGGAGCACCGGGGAGCTGTTTTTT. As protein: CASSLGLQWSTGELFF.

The chain employs TRBV2 and TRBJ1-4; D gene ambiguous. Germline CDR1 reads SNHLY; CDR2 reads FYNNEI. The ends were cut back, 6 bases at V and 8 bases at J, with 16 bases in the middle. CDR3 size: 14 residues. Here the CDR3 DNA reads TGTGCCAGCAGCCCGGGTCTTCTCCGGGAAAAACTGTTTTTT. This codes for CASSPGLLREKLFF.